The 15 T cell receptor beta chains presented below share a single source sample, sequenced in a study of T-cell memory formation after mild COVID-19. TCRdb reprocessed the 5' RACE reads via MiXCR and lists one record per CDR3 protein. The table records hundreds of thousands of distinct CDR3 sequences, roughly 15% of them present only once. The sample consisted of PBMCs or a T cell subset sorted from them (not recorded which). All receptors derive from a man younger than 35 who had mild COVID-19 (a few samples of this study predate the infection). Cell type and time point are not known.

In this sample, this clonotype turned up many times. The CDR3 coding sequence is TGCGCCAGCAGCCAAGTTTATCTAGCGGGGGGGCCTTCCCAAGAGACCCAGTACTTC. This gives the protein CASSQVYLAGGPSQETQYF. V gene TRBV4-1 combines with J gene TRBJ2-5, with 12 positions matching TRBD2. CDR3 length equals 19 residues. CDR1 MGHRA and CDR2 YSYEKL come from the germline V gene. V lost 1 base and J lost 1; bases outside the gene matches: 10.

V gene TRBV19 combines with J gene TRBJ2-6, with D possibly being TRBD1 (6 bases). The germline V and J ends were trimmed by 3 bases and 1 base, with 13 bases remaining between them. This CDR3 spans 17 amino acids. Germline values: CDR1 LNHDA, CDR2 SQIVND (reference sequence). The CDR3, as DNA: TGTGCCAGTAGTATTGCAGGGGTCAATTCTGGGGCCAACGTCCTGACTTTC. The encoded protein is CASSIAGVNSGANVLTF.

This clonotype was seen more than once but under ten times. This sequence joins TRBV9 and TRBJ2-3; no clear D gene. The germline gives CDR1 SGDLS, CDR2 YYNGEE. The CDR3 extends over 15 amino acids. Trimming left V 0 bases short and J 2 bases short, with 10 bases between. The CDR3 DNA follows: TGTGCCAGCAGCGTAGGACCATTTCCCACAGATACGCAGTATTTT. Its protein is CASSVGPFPTDTQYF.

This clonotype was detected many times. The rearrangement links TRBV6-6 to TRBJ2-5; D might be TRBD1 or TRBD2, each matching 5 bases. CDR1 and CDR2 from the germline V gene are MNHNY and SVGAGI (reference sequence). Trimming stripped 7 bases from V and 3 bases from J, with 18 bases between. This CDR3 contains 15 residues. Written as DNA, the CDR3 is TGTGCCAGCACCCTGTCGGGGACCAGTAAAGAGACCCAGTACTTC. The encoded protein is CASTLSGTSKETQYF.

This clonotype was recorded a few times. This chain joins TRBV24-1 and TRBJ2-3; 11 bases fit TRBD1. With V trimmed by 3 bases and J by 6 bases, 4 bases remained unmatched. The CDR3 runs 15 residues. The V gene's germline CDR1 is KGHDR and CDR2 SFDVKD. The CDR3 region is CATSDPGQGVDTQYF. Written as DNA, the CDR3 is TGTGCCACCAGTGATCCGGGACAGGGGGTTGATACGCAGTATTTT.

The rearrangement links TRBV4-3 to TRBJ2-5; D possibly corresponds to TRBD2 (7 bases). The V and J ends lost 1 base and 5 bases respectively, with 11 bases between them. The germline V gene encodes CDR1 LGHNA and CDR2 YSLEER. This CDR3 contains 14 residues. CDR3 protein: CASSQGGGGETQYF. The CDR3 DNA is TGCGCCAGCAGCCAAGGGGGGGGCGGCGAGACCCAGTACTTC.

This clonotype was counted between two and nine times. This chain joins TRBV20-1 and TRBJ2-4, with D unresolved. Trimming shortened V by 0 bases and J by 7 bases, and 10 bases separated the two germline ends. The CDR3 contains 13 residues. Germline lookup yields CDR1 DFQATT and CDR2 SNEGSKA (reference sequence). The CDR3 bases are TGCAGTGCTAGAGACTTAGGACCTAACATTCAGTACTTC. It is translated as CSARDLGPNIQYF.

This clonotype was counted a few times. This sequence joins TRBV6-6 and TRBJ1-3, with D possibly being TRBD1 (5 bases). With 4 bases removed from V and 0 bases from J, the gap between germline ends came to 13 bases. The germline V gene encodes CDR1 MNHNY and CDR2 SVGAGI (reference sequence). CDR3 length equals 16 residues. This chain's CDR3 is CASSLPGAASGNTIYF. Written as DNA, the CDR3 is TGTGCCAGCAGTTTACCCGGGGCCGCCTCTGGAAACACCATATATTTT.

This clonotype appeared many times. This chain uses TRBV5-1 with TRBJ1-5; D possibly corresponds to TRBD1 (5 bases). V lost 0 bases, J lost 7 bases, and 8 bases lay in between. Germline V gene lookup returns CDR1 SGHRS and CDR2 YFSETQ. This CDR3 is 13 amino acids long. The CDR3 DNA reads as TGCGCCAGCAGCTTGGCAGGGACCCAGCCCCAGCATTTT. Translating gives CASSLAGTQPQHF.

The rearrangement uses TRBV6-5 and TRBJ2-2; no clear D. Per the germline V gene, CDR1 is MNHEY and CDR2 is SVGAGI. The germline V and J ends were trimmed by 8 bases and 4 bases, with 14 bases remaining between them. The CDR3 is made up of 14 amino acids. CDR3 protein: CASLPYSGTGELFF. CDR3 DNA sequence: TGTGCCAGCCTACCCTACTCGGGCACCGGGGAGCTGTTTTTT.

The chain has TRBV6-1 and TRBJ2-7; D may be TRBD2 (6 bases). Per the germline V gene, CDR1 is MNHNS and CDR2 is SASEGT. With 5 bases removed from V and 4 bases from J, the gap between germline ends came to 21 bases. CDR3 length equals 16 residues. The CDR3 DNA reads as TGTGCCAGCAGTCCCGGGGTCCTTTATGGGACTTACGAGCAGTACGTC. It specifies CASSPGVLYGTYEQYV.

This sequence joins TRBV4-1 and TRBJ2-1, with D possibly TRBD2 on 6 matching bases. V was trimmed by 4 bases and J by 8 bases, leaving 12 bases between them. This CDR3 region has 13 residues. The germline CDR1 and CDR2 sequences are MGHRA and YSYEKL. Here the CDR3 reads CASSPSGVHEQFF. For the CDR3, the DNA is TGCGCCAGCAGCCCCTCGGGGGTACATGAGCAGTTCTTC.

This clonotype has more than one count but fewer than ten. The chain employs TRBV7-2 and TRBJ2-2; D assignment may be TRBD1 or TRBD2 (5 bases each). In germline, CDR1 is SGHTA, CDR2 FQGNSA. The V end lost 2 bases, the J end lost 0 bases, and 16 bases lay between the germline ends. The CDR3 is 18 residues long. The CDR3 is CASSLHRQGPTNTGELFF. The CDR3 nucleotides read TGTGCCAGCAGCTTACACCGTCAGGGACCGACGAACACCGGGGAGCTGTTTTTT.

This clonotype was seen ten or more times. The V gene is TRBV7-2, the J gene TRBJ2-7, with D tentatively TRBD1 (5 bases). The length of the CDR3 is 13 residues. V was trimmed by 2 bases and J by 2 bases, leaving 7 bases between them. The germline gives CDR1 SGHTA, CDR2 FQGNSA. The CDR3 loop is CASSLTGAYEQYF. The CDR3, as DNA: TGTGCCAGCAGCTTAACAGGTGCCTACGAGCAGTACTTC.

CDR3 sequence (DNA): TGTGCCAGCAGTGAGTCTGCAGGGAACACTGAAGCTTTCTTT. This encodes CASSESAGNTEAFF. The chain uses TRBV2 and TRBJ1-1; D uncertain. The CDR3 spans 14 residues. CDR1 is SNHLY, CDR2 FYNNEI, per germline. V gave up 3 bases and J gave up 1 base, with 9 bases separating them.